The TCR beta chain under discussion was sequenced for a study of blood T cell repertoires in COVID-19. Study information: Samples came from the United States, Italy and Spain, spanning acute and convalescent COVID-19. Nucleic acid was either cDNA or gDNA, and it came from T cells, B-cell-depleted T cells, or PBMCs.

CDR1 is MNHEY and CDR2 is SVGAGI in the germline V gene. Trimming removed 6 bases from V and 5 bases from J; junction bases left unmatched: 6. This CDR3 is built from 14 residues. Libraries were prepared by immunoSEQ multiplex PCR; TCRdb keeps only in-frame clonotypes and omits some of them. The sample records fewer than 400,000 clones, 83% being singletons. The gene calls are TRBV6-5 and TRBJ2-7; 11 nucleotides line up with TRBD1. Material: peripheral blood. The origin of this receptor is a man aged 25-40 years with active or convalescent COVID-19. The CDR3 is CASRMDRGPHEQYF. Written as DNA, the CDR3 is TGTGCCAGCAGGATGGACAGGGGGCCCCACGAGCAGTACTTC.